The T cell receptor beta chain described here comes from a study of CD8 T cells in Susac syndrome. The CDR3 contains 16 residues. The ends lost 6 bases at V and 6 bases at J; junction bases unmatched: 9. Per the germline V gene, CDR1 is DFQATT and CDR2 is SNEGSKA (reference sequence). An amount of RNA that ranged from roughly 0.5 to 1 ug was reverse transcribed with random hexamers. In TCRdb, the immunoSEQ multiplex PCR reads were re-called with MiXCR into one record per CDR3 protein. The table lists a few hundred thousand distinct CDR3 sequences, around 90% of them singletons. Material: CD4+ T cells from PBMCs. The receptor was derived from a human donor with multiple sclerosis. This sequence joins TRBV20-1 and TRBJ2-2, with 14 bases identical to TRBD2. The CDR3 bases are TGCAGTGCCCACGGGACTAGCGGGAGTGTTCCCGGGGAGCTGTTTTTT. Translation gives CSAHGTSGSVPGELFF.